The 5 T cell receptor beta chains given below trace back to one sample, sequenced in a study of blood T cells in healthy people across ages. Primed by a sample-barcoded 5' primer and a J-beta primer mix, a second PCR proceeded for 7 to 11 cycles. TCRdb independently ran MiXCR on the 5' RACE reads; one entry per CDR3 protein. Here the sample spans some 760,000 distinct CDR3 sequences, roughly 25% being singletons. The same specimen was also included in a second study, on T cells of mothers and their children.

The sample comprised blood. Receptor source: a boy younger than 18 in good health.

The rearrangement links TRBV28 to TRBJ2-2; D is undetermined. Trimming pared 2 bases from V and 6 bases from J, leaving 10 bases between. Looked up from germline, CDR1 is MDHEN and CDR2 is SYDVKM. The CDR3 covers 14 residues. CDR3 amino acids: CASSLRVASGELFF. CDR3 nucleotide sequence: TGTGCCAGCAGTTTACGGGTCGCGTCCGGGGAGCTGTTTTTT.

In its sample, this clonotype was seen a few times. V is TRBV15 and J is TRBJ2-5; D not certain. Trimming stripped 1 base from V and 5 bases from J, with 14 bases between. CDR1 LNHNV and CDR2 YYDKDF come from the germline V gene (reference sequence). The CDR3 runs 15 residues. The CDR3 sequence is CATSRAGFIAETQYF. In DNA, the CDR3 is TGTGCCACCAGCAGAGCCGGGTTTATTGCTGAGACCCAGTACTTC.

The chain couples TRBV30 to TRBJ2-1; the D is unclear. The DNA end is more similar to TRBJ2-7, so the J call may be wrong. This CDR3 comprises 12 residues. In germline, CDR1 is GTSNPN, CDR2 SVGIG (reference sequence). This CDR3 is CAWNPTGVEQYF. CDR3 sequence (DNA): TGTGCCTGGAACCCGACGGGCGTCGAGCAGTACTTC.

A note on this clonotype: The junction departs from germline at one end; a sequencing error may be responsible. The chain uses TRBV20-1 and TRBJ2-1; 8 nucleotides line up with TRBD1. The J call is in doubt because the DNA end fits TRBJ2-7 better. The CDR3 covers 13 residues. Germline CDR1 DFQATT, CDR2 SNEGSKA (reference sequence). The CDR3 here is CSALMDRAYGQYF. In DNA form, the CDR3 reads TGCAGTGCTCTCATGGACAGGGCCTACGGGCAGTACTTC.

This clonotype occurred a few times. The DNA of the CDR3 is TGTGCCAGCTCACCGGTCAGCCTCTCTGGAAACACCATATATTTT. This encodes CASSPVSLSGNTIYF. The J gene is TRBJ1-3, the V gene TRBV18; D is ambiguous. Trimming left V 3 bases short and J 0 bases short, with 9 bases between. The CDR3 runs 15 residues. The germline gives CDR1 KGHSH, CDR2 LQKENI.